This T cell receptor beta chain was captured by sequencing in a study of T cell responses to AZD1222 COVID-19 vaccine. Broader study findings: Rises in breadth and depth of Spike-specific TCRs came after two AZD1222 doses. Just 5 or 6 AZD1222 recipients tested seropositive at baseline. Researchers report vaccine-associated CD4 TCRs spanning spike, with dominance at 160-218 and 743-854.

In germline, CDR1 is SGHTA, CDR2 FQGTGA. Trimming pared 0 bases from V and 1 base from J, leaving 4 bases between. The CDR3 totals 15 residues. Profiling relied on immunoSEQ multiplex PCR, and the TCRdb table lists in-frame clones only, not all of them. This sample has roughly 120,000 clones, with 70% to 90% found just once. Notes on this clone: The antigen is undetermined.

This chain links TRBV7-3 with TRBJ2-6; unclear D gene. The receptor's source is an adult who received the AZD1222 COVID-19 vaccine. The sample here was peripheral blood, taken 28 days after the second AZD1222 dose. In DNA, the CDR3 is TGTGCCAGCAGCTTAACGAATTCTGGGGCCAACGTCCTGACTTTC. It translates to CASSLTNSGANVLTF.